The 20 T cell receptor beta chains below were found in one sample sequenced in a study of OX40 agonist ivuxolimab in advanced cancers. The protocol was immunoSEQ multiplex PCR, while the TCRdb copy is restricted to in-frame clones and leaves out a portion. The table records about 66,000 clones, around 87% of them present only once. This sample comprised CD4+ or CD8+ T cells sorted from blood, obtained in a trial of the OX40 agonist ivuxolimab. The receptors here all came from an adult with an advanced solid tumor such as melanoma, head and neck, liver or kidney cancer.

The chain carries TRBV2 and TRBJ2-2, with a tentative D call TRBD2 (7 bases). This CDR3 comprises 15 residues. Trimming removed 2 bases at V and 4 bases at J, with 11 bases between. Germline V gene sequence: CDR1 SNHLY, CDR2 FYNNEI. In DNA, the CDR3 is TGTGCCAGCAGTGAAATGGGGGGGCCCACCGGGGAGCTGTTTTTT. It translates to CASSEMGGPTGELFF.

V gene TRBV2 combines with J gene TRBJ1-3; possibly TRBD1 for D (6 bases). CDR3 length: 13 amino acids. Trimming stripped 7 bases from V and 4 bases from J, with 11 bases between. CDR1 is SNHLY and CDR2 is FYNNEI in the germline V gene. CDR3 region: CASILGAGNTIYF. Written as DNA, the CDR3 is TGTGCCAGCATCCTGGGGGCAGGAAACACCATATATTTT.

CDR3 amino acids: CASTPGQGVSNQPQHF. As DNA, the CDR3 is TGTGCCAGTACCCCGGGACAGGGAGTTTCCAATCAGCCCCAGCATTTT. This chain connects TRBV19 to TRBJ1-5; 9 nucleotides agree with TRBD1. V was pared by 7 bases and J by 3 bases, with 10 bases of the junction left unmatched. This CDR3 comprises 16 residues. Germline V gives CDR1 LNHDA, CDR2 SQIVND (reference sequence).

The chain combines TRBV5-4 with TRBJ2-5, with TRBD2 matching over 13 bases. The J call may be mistaken, given a closer DNA end match to TRBJ2-7. The CDR3 runs to 16 residues. Germline CDR1 and CDR2: SGHNT and YYREEE (reference sequence). The CDR3 here is CASSATSGGIIYEQYF. CDR3 DNA: TGTGCCAGCAGCGCGACTAGCGGGGGGATCATATACGAGCAGTACTTC.

J is TRBJ1-1 and V is TRBV6-5, with D uncertain. The CDR3 runs 13 residues. The V gene lost 5 bases and the J gene lost 5 bases, with 12 bases spanning the gap. CDR1 MNHEY and CDR2 SVGAGI come from the germline V gene. The CDR3 spells CASSQPAITEAFF. The CDR3 nucleotides read TGTGCCAGCAGTCAACCCGCCATAACTGAAGCTTTCTTT.

In DNA, the CDR3 is TGTGCCAGCAGCTTAGAGTCCCGGTTTGGGGAGCTGTTTTTT. Translated, it gives CASSLESRFGELFF. This rearrangement joins TRBV11-3 to TRBJ2-2; D uncertain. The germline V gene encodes CDR1 SGHNT and CDR2 YENEEA. The length of the CDR3 is 14 residues. The germline V and J ends were trimmed by 0 bases and 8 bases, with 10 bases remaining between them.

This rearrangement joins TRBV14 to TRBJ1-6; possibly TRBD1 for D (6 bases). V was pared by 4 bases and J by 0 bases, with 16 bases between. This CDR3 comprises 18 residues. CDR1 and CDR2 (germline): SGHDN, FVKESK. In DNA form, the CDR3 reads TGTGCCAGCAGCCGGGGGCATTCTTTCAGCTCCTATAATTCACCCCTCCACTTT. Translating it yields CASSRGHSFSSYNSPLHF.

The chain carries TRBV29-1 and TRBJ1-4, with D unresolved. Between the trimmed V and J ends, which lost 0 bases and 6 bases, there was a span of 5 bases. CDR3 size: 12 residues. Germline CDR1 SQVTM, CDR2 ANQGSEA. Written as DNA, the CDR3 is TGCAGCGTTGAAGAGGGAGATGAAAAACTGTTTTTT. Encoded protein: CSVEEGDEKLFF.

The V and J genes are TRBV7-3 and TRBJ2-2; possibly TRBD2 for D (6 bases). The CDR3 covers 17 residues. V lost 5 bases, J lost 1 base, and 17 bases lay in between. The germline gives CDR1 SGHTA, CDR2 FQGTGA. The CDR3 DNA sequence: TGTGCCAGCAGCCTACAAAGAACGGGGGTGAACACCGGGGAGCTGTTTTTT. Protein product: CASSLQRTGVNTGELFF.

J is TRBJ1-2 and V is TRBV11-1; 7 nucleotides align to TRBD1. CDR3 length: 14 amino acids. Trimming took 2 bases from V and 8 from J; bases not matched to a gene: 8. The germline gives CDR1 SGHAT, CDR2 FQDESV (reference sequence). CDR3 residues: CASSLSGRGDGYTF. The CDR3 DNA follows: TGTGCCAGCAGCTTATCCGGCAGGGGGGACGGCTACACCTTC.

The V and J genes are TRBV28 and TRBJ1-6; 7 bases fit TRBD1. V gave up 11 bases and J gave up 4 bases; unmatched junction bases: 11. Germline values: CDR1 MDHEN, CDR2 SYDVKM. CDR3 size: 15 residues. In nucleotides, the CDR3 is TGTGCCTCCCGCACAGGGGCTATTTATAATTCACCCCTCCACTTT. Translating it yields CASRTGAIYNSPLHF.

The V and J genes are TRBV19 and TRBJ2-2; D perhaps matches TRBD2 (5 bases). This CDR3 region has 14 residues. The V end was cut by 0 bases, the J end by 4 bases, with 6 bases between. The germline V gene has CDR1 LNHDA and CDR2 SQIVND (reference sequence). CDR3 coding DNA: TGTGCCAGTAGTATAGAGGGGAGCACCGGGGAGCTGTTTTTT. It specifies CASSIEGSTGELFF.

The chain employs TRBV7-2 and TRBJ2-1; 8 bases match TRBD2. Germline lookup yields CDR1 SGHTA and CDR2 FQGNSA. The CDR3 runs to 16 residues. V shed 4 bases and J 8 bases; nucleotides not matched to a gene: 13. CDR3 protein: CASSYPERGKLDEQFF. The CDR3 coding sequence is TGTGCCAGCAGCTACCCTGAGCGGGGGAAGTTGGATGAGCAGTTCTTC.

This clone showed up just once. J is TRBJ1-2 and V is TRBV4-1; 8 nucleotides match TRBD1. V lost 3 bases to trimming and J lost 8 bases; unmatched junction nucleotides: 5. The CDR3 consists of 13 residues. From germline, CDR1 is MGHRA and CDR2 YSYEKL. In DNA form, the CDR3 reads TGCGCCAGCAGCCAGGACAGGGTGCAGGGCTACACCTTC. Amino acids: CASSQDRVQGYTF.

V is TRBV15 and J is TRBJ2-2; no reliable D call. Trimming took off 0 bases at V and 1 base at J, with 6 bases between the two ends. This CDR3 comprises 15 residues. The germline CDR1 and CDR2 sequences are LNHNV and YYDKDF (reference sequence). In nucleotides, the CDR3 is TGTGCCACCAGCAGAGATAGGCAGAACACCGGGGAGCTGTTTTTT. Its protein is CATSRDRQNTGELFF.

This chain links TRBV5-1 with TRBJ1-2; D is unclear. CDR1 is SGHRS and CDR2 is YFSETQ in the germline V gene. The CDR3 totals 14 residues. The V end lost 2 bases, the J end lost 4 bases, and 12 bases lay between the germline ends. The CDR3 DNA follows: TGCGCCAGCAGCTTCCTGACGGCCCGCTATGGCTACACCTTC. Its protein product is CASSFLTARYGYTF.

The J gene is TRBJ2-1, the V gene TRBV4-1, with 7 bases fitting TRBD1. This CDR3 is built from 11 residues. V lost 8 bases, J lost 6 bases, and 1 base stayed unmatched. Germline CDR1 reads MGHRA; CDR2 reads YSYEKL. For the CDR3, the DNA is TGCGCCAGCCAGGGGGTCAATGAGCAGTTCTTC. It is translated as CASQGVNEQFF.

The chain carries TRBV5-1 and TRBJ1-5; possibly TRBD1 for D (5 bases). This CDR3 is 15 amino acids long. Trimming stripped 4 bases from V and 2 bases from J, with 13 bases between. Per germline, CDR1 SGHRS and CDR2 YFSETQ. The CDR3 nucleotides are TGCGCCAGCAGCCCGGGGGGAGTGGGCAATCAGCCCCAGCATTTT. Translation gives CASSPGGVGNQPQHF.

This rearrangement joins TRBV2 to TRBJ2-1, with a possible D match to TRBD2 (6 bases). This CDR3 spans 15 amino acids. V was pared by 4 bases and J by 4 bases, with 14 bases between. Germline CDR1 SNHLY, CDR2 FYNNEI. CDR3 amino acids: CASSASGDQYNEQFF. Here the CDR3 DNA reads TGTGCCAGCAGTGCGTCGGGGGACCAGTACAATGAGCAGTTCTTC.

This sequence joins TRBV5-6 and TRBJ2-5; 9 bases are a match to TRBD1. Trimming took 7 bases from V and 4 from J; bases not matched to a gene: 5. The CDR3 totals 13 residues. Germline CDR1 reads SGHDT; CDR2 reads YYEEEE. CDR3 coding DNA: TGTGCCAGCGGGACAGGGTTGGGAGAGACCCAGTACTTC. Amino acids: CASGTGLGETQYF.